The next 13 T cell receptor beta chains were all read from a single sample in a study of blood T cell repertoires in COVID-19. Clones were sequenced by immunoSEQ multiplex PCR, and TCRdb holds only the in-frame ones, with some missing. Here the sample spans roughly 170,000 clones, roughly 80% being singletons. Sample: PBMCs or T cells enriched from blood (not recorded which). The receptor set was obtained from a woman between 50 and 59 years old who had recovered from COVID-19.

The V and J genes are TRBV5-1 and TRBJ2-3; D perhaps matches TRBD1 (7 bases). Germline values: CDR1 SGHRS, CDR2 YFSETQ. The V end lost 5 bases, the J end lost 0 bases, and 16 bases lay between the germline ends. CDR3 length equals 16 residues. The CDR3: CASRGGGGVSTDTQYF. CDR3 nucleotides: TGCGCCAGCAGAGGGGGCGGCGGGGTTAGCACAGATACGCAGTATTTT.

The rearrangement uses TRBV19 and TRBJ1-2, with D tentatively TRBD1 (6 bases). Germline V gene data show CDR1 as LNHDA and CDR2 as SQIVND (reference sequence). This CDR3 region has 17 residues. Between the trimmed V and J ends, which lost 4 bases and 8 bases, there was a span of 26 bases. CDR3 residues: CASSTWGTFQGSEGYTF. The CDR3 coding sequence is TGTGCCAGTAGTACTTGGGGGACCTTTCAGGGGTCGGAAGGCTACACCTTC.

With regard to this clone: Germline is not matched at one junction end, which may reflect a read error. The chain carries TRBV7-7 and TRBJ2-5; 11 nucleotides align to TRBD2. CDR1 and CDR2 (germline): SSHAT, FNYEAQ (reference sequence). The CDR3 sequence is 16 residues long. The CDR3 DNA reads TGTGCTAGCAGCTTGTTAGCGGGGGGGGCTGGGGAGACCCAGTACTTC. It yields the protein CASSLLAGGAGETQYF.

The gene calls are TRBV18 and TRBJ1-1; D is unclear. The CDR3 is 14 residues long. Trimming cost V 4 bases and J 5 bases, with 14 bases left between them. CDR1 and CDR2 from the germline V gene are KGHSH and LQKENI. CDR3: CASSLHEGYTEAFF. CDR3 coding DNA: TGTGCCAGCTCACTACATGAGGGTTATACTGAAGCTTTCTTT.

The chain recombines TRBV30 with TRBJ2-3, with TRBD2 identical over 9 bases. Germline-derived CDR1 and CDR2 are GTSNPN and SVGIG (reference sequence). J lost 5 bases, V lost 5 bases, and 11 bases had no gene match. This CDR3 region has 15 residues. The CDR3 loop is CAWGRRGAGGDTQYF. CDR3 nucleotides: TGTGCCTGGGGCCGCAGGGGAGCGGGAGGAGATACGCAGTATTTT.

This chain connects TRBV5-1 to TRBJ2-6; D might be TRBD1 (5 bases). Trimming cost V 2 bases and J 0 bases, with 12 bases left between them. Germline V lookup: CDR1 SGHRS, CDR2 YFSETQ. The CDR3 has 17 amino acids. CDR3 sequence: CASSLRGSSSGANVLTF. For the CDR3, the DNA is TGCGCCAGCAGCTTAAGGGGAAGCAGCTCTGGGGCCAACGTCCTGACTTTC.

The J gene is TRBJ1-1, the V gene TRBV5-1; D perhaps matches TRBD1 (6 bases). V lost 6 bases, J lost 4 bases, and 13 bases lay in between. The CDR3 has 13 amino acids. Per germline, CDR1 SGHRS and CDR2 YFSETQ. CDR3 DNA: TGCGCCAGCACCGAGACAGGATCCACTGAAGCTTTCTTT. Translated: CASTETGSTEAFF.

This rearrangement joins TRBV7-9 to TRBJ1-1, with 8 bases fitting TRBD1. J was trimmed by 1 base and V by 3 bases; bases with no gene match: 4. The germline CDR1 and CDR2 sequences are SEHNR and FQNEAQ (reference sequence). This CDR3 has 15 residues. CDR3 sequence reads: CASSFSGTGNTEAFF. CDR3 DNA: TGTGCCAGCAGCTTCTCGGGGACAGGGAACACTGAAGCTTTCTTT.

The chain recombines TRBV16 with TRBJ2-1; perhaps TRBD1 as D (6 bases). Germline CDR1 KGHSY, CDR2 FQNENV. V shed 0 bases and J shed 7 bases, with 16 bases lying between them. The CDR3 loop spans 16 amino acids. Here the CDR3 reads CASSQSIHRAGNEQFF. The DNA of the CDR3 is TGTGCCAGCAGCCAATCGATTCACAGGGCCGGGAATGAGCAGTTCTTC.

V usage is TRBV28 and J usage is TRBJ1-6, with D possibly matching TRBD1 (5 bases). The CDR3 is 17 residues long. In germline, CDR1 is MDHEN, CDR2 SYDVKM. With 4 bases removed from V and 8 bases from J, the gap between germline ends came to 21 bases. The CDR3 DNA reads as TGTGCCAGCAGTTCCCCCCGGGGGTCGGCTACGCATTCACCCCTCCACTTT. It translates to CASSSPRGSATHSPLHF.

DNA for the CDR3: TGCGCCAGCAGCCAATCGTTCCGGGAGATGGCCTACAATGAGCAGTTCTTC. Residues: CASSQSFREMAYNEQFF. The J gene is TRBJ2-1, the V gene TRBV4-3; a weak D match, TRBD2 (6 bases). The CDR3 consists of 17 residues. The V end lost 2 bases, the J end lost 2 bases, and 16 bases lay between the germline ends. The V gene's germline CDR1 is LGHNA and CDR2 YSLEER.

The rearrangement joins TRBV23-1 to TRBJ2-1, with 7 bases lining up with TRBD1. Being an ORF, TRBV23-1 has a function that is uncertain. This CDR3 is 15 amino acids long. The junction had 10 bases not matched to a gene; V was cut back by 4 bases and J by 7 bases. CDR3: CASSPARQGQNEQFF. CDR3 in DNA: TGCGCCAGCAGTCCGGCGAGACAGGGTCAGAATGAGCAGTTCTTC.

J is TRBJ1-5 and V is TRBV27; perhaps TRBD1 as D (6 bases). V lost 5 bases to trimming and J lost 7 bases, with 21 bases between them. Germline CDR1 and CDR2: MNHEY and SMNVEV (reference sequence). The CDR3 contains 16 residues. The CDR3 loop reads CASSSNHRARRQPQHF. In nucleotides, the CDR3 is TGTGCCAGCAGTAGCAATCACAGGGCCCGTAGACAGCCCCAGCATTTT.